The entry that follows covers one TCR beta chain sequence. Its antigen is not identified. These data originate in a study of OX40 agonist ivuxolimab in advanced cancers. Looking at the study overall: Among those treated, three patients had partial responses, one with hepatocellular carcinoma and two with cutaneous melanoma. Regarding the study as a whole: Researchers report that CD8+ T cells had, on average, more expanded clones than CD4+.

The CDR3 length is 13 residues. With 6 bases clipped from V and 4 bases from J, the junction kept 5 bases outside the gene matches. Germline-derived CDR1 and CDR2 are SNHLY and FYNNEI. Clones were sequenced by immunoSEQ multiplex PCR, and TCRdb holds only the in-frame ones, with some missing. The sample lists just over 90,000 clones, 85% to 95% occurring once. This clonotype was obtained from an adult with an advanced solid tumor such as melanoma, head and neck, liver or kidney cancer. The chain combines TRBV2 with TRBJ1-2; 7 bases agree with TRBD1. The sequencing here drew on CD4+ or CD8+ T cells sorted from blood, taken in a trial of the OX40 agonist ivuxolimab. The CDR3 region has the DNA TGTGCCAGCAGCGCCGGGACAGCCTATGGCTACACCTTC. This translates into CASSAGTAYGYTF.